This T cell receptor (beta chain) was profiled in a study of beta chain features in type 1 diabetes. The length of the CDR3 is 16 residues. Germline trimming cut 1 base from V and 2 bases from J; bases unmatched to any gene: 5. Per germline, CDR1 LGHNA and CDR2 YSLEER. Investigators reverse transcribed all isolated RNA, so they sequenced expressed TCRB transcripts. Some clones are missing from TCRdb's copy, which holds only in-frame ones; the method was immunoSEQ multiplex PCR. The table shows about 240,000 clones, with about 26% occurring only once. The sequencing sample was made of central memory CD4+ T cells from blood. The TCR comes from a man younger than 40 in good health. The chain combines TRBV4-3 with TRBJ2-1; TRBD2 aligns across 7 bases. In DNA form, the CDR3 reads TGCGCCAGCAGCCAAGCTGCGGGAGAGACCTACAATGAGCAGTTCTTC. Protein: CASSQAAGETYNEQFF.